The rows below give T cell receptor beta chains drawn from one sample of a study of cytomegalovirus exposure and HLA in healthy donors. The repertoire was sequenced with immunoSEQ multiplex PCR; TCRdb's copy has only in-frame clones and lacks some. The sample shows around 130,000 clones, 60% to 85% of them seen only once. Specimen: PBMCs. The receptors originated from a man aged 40-55 years in good health and CMV-seronegative. Each CDR3 is given with its conserved first and last residue. A D gene is named only where the DNA matches it firmly. Expanded clones are given a class, and other clones once, few, many or no size at all.

.	.	TRBV7-8	TRBJ2-5	TGTGCCAGCAGCTTAGTTGGAGGCGGGGCGGAGACCCAGTACTTC	CASSLVGGGAETQYF
.	TRBD1	TRBV11-2	TRBJ2-5	TGTGCCAGCAGCCCAGGGGGCGGGGAGACCCAGTACTTC	CASSPGGGETQYF
.	TRBD2	TRBV7-3	TRBJ2-1	TGTGCCAGCAGCCTAGCGGGCTCCTACAATGAGCAGTTCTTC	CASSLAGSYNEQFF
.	.	TRBV14	TRBJ1-2	TGTGCCAGCAGCCAAGACGTCGTAGCGGGGAACAACTATGGCTACACCTTC	CASSQDVVAGNNYGYTF
.	TRBD2	TRBV7-8	TRBJ2-1	TGTGCCAGCAGCTTCACTAGCGGGGGGCCCCCGCCCTACAATGAGCAGTTCTTC	CASSFTSGGPPPYNEQFF
.	.	TRBV29-1	TRBJ2-3	TGCAGCGTTGCGATACCGGGGGTGTTCGCAAACACAGATACGCAGTATTTT	CSVAIPGVFANTDTQYF
few	.	TRBV19	TRBJ2-7	TGTGCCAGTATGGACAGCAACCTCTACGAGCAGTACTTC	CASMDSNLYEQYF
.	TRBD1	TRBV12-5	TRBJ2-7	TGTGCTAGTGGTTTCCCGGACAGGGACTACGAGCAGTACTTC	CASGFPDRDYEQYF
.	.	TRBV7-5	TRBJ2-1	TGTGTCAGAAGCTTTAGGGGCCCGGCAGGAACCTACAATGAGCAGTTCTTC	CVRSFRGPAGTYNEQFF
.	TRBD2	TRBV9	TRBJ2-1	TGTGCCAGCAGCCCGGGGGGGGGTGACAATGAGCAGTTCTTC	CASSPGGGDNEQFF
.	.	TRBV18	TRBJ2-1	TGTGCCAGCTCACCACCCGGTAACAATGAGCAGTTCTTC	CASSPPGNNEQFF
once	.	TRBV19	TRBJ1-5	TGTGCCAGTAGTACCGCCGACAGGCTATATAGCAATCAGCCCCAGCATTTT	CASSTADRLYSNQPQHF
few	.	TRBV28	TRBJ1-1	TGTGCCAGCACCTCCCGCGTGGACAGTCACACTGAAGCTTTCTTT	CASTSRVDSHTEAFF
.	.	TRBV5-1	TRBJ2-5	TGCGCCAGCAGCCCCAACCAAGAGACCCAGTACTTC	CASSPNQETQYF
.	TRBD1	TRBV5-6	TRBJ2-5	TGTGCCAGCAGCTTGGTGGACAGGGGCCAAGAGACCCAGTACTTC	CASSLVDRGQETQYF
.	.	TRBV18	TRBJ2-3	TGTGCCAGCTCACCTTCCGCAGATACGCAGTATTTT	CASSPSADTQYF
.	TRBD2	TRBV29-1	TRBJ2-7	TGCAGCGCCGAGGGAGGGCCTTCCTACGAGCAGTACTTC	CSAEGGPSYEQYF
.	.	TRBV18	TRBJ2-2	TGTGCCAGCTCACCCTTAGCGGTTTCTAACGGGGAGCTGTTTTTT	CASSPLAVSNGELFF
.	.	TRBV25-1	TRBJ1-5	TGTGCCAGCAGTCTGTCCGTCGGCAGGGGAAACAATCAGCCCCAGCATTTT	CASSLSVGRGNNQPQHF
.	.	TRBV7-9	TRBJ2-3	TGTGCCAGCACCTTGCCGGGGTTGAGCACAGATACGCAGTATTTT	CASTLPGLSTDTQYF
once	TRBD1	TRBV28	TRBJ2-5	TGTGCCATCGAGACCGGGACAGCCCAAGAGACCCAGTACTTC	CAIETGTAQETQYF
few	TRBD1	TRBV2	TRBJ1-2	TGTGCCAGCAGCCTGGGACAGGCCTATGGCTACACCTTC	CASSLGQAYGYTF
once	TRBD1	TRBV28	TRBJ2-7	TGTGCCAGCAGCGGACAGGGGGCGCCGTCCGAGCAGTACTTC	CASSGQGAPSEQYF
few	.	TRBV19	TRBJ1-1	TGTGCCAGTAAGGCTGGCGGCGGAGCTTTCTTT	CASKAGGGAFF
few	TRBD1	TRBV2	TRBJ2-5	TGTGCCAGCAGCCTTGGGACAGAACAAGAGACCCAGTACTTC	CASSLGTEQETQYF
.	.	TRBV5-6	TRBJ1-6	TGTGCCAGCAGCTTGGCCACAGCTTCACCCCTCCACTTT	CASSLATASPLHF
.	.	TRBV28	TRBJ2-3	TGTGCCAGCGGTATATCCCGGGACGGGGGAAATACGCAGTATTTT	CASGISRDGGNTQYF
.	.	TRBV6-5	TRBJ2-1	TGTGCCAGCAGTGCCAGTGGGAGCGACAATGAGCAGTTCTTC	CASSASGSDNEQFF
.	.	TRBV2	TRBJ1-5	TGTGCCAGCCGTCGGGGTGATAGCAATCAGCCCCAGCATTTT	CASRRGDSNQPQHF
.	TRBD2	TRBV19	TRBJ2-1	TGTGCCAGTAGTATACAGCGGGGCGGTAACAATGAGCAGTTCTTC	CASSIQRGGNNEQFF
.	.	TRBV4-3	TRBJ2-1	TGCGCCAGCAGCCAAGATTGGAGCCTAGTCAGTGAGCAGTTCTTC	CASSQDWSLVSEQFF
.	TRBD1	TRBV28	TRBJ1-1	TGTGCCAGCAGCCTACAGGGGCCGGCTGAAGCTTTCTTT	CASSLQGPAEAFF
.	.	TRBV2	TRBJ2-1	TGTGCCAGCAGTGTCAACTCCCGAAATGAGCAGTTCTTC	CASSVNSRNEQFF
.	.	TRBV29-1	TRBJ1-3	TGCAGCGTTGAGTGGCAGTCCGTCTCTGGAAACACCATATATTTT	CSVEWQSVSGNTIYF
few	TRBD2	TRBV4-1	TRBJ2-4	TGCGCCAGCAGCCCAGGACTAGCGGGGAAAAACATTCAGTACTTC	CASSPGLAGKNIQYF
.	TRBD2	TRBV29-1	TRBJ2-1	TGCAGCGTTGAGGCGGGGGTCGATGAGCAGTTCTTC	CSVEAGVDEQFF
.	.	TRBV2	TRBJ2-2	TGTGCCAGCAGTGAAGAAGCCACCTTGAACACCGGGGAGCTGTTTTTT	CASSEEATLNTGELFF
.	TRBD1	TRBV5-8	TRBJ1-1	TGTGCCAGCAGCTTCGGACAGGGTTTCACTGAAGCTTTCTTT	CASSFGQGFTEAFF
few	.	TRBV6-5	TRBJ1-2	TGTGCCAGCAGTTACTCGAGAGGGAATGGCTACACCTTC	CASSYSRGNGYTF
.	.	TRBV5-4	TRBJ2-2	TGTGCCAGTGAAATGCCCATAGTTGGGGGCGCCGGGGAGCTGTTTTTT	CASEMPIVGGAGELFF
.	.	TRBV9	TRBJ2-7	TGTGCCAGCAGCGTAGCAGGGTTGGAGCAGTACTTC	CASSVAGLEQYF
.	TRBD1	TRBV28	TRBJ1-2	TGTGCCAGCAGTTTGAGGTCGGGGGCAGGGGGCTACTATGGCTACACCTTC	CASSLRSGAGGYYGYTF
.	.	TRBV10-2	TRBJ2-7	TGCGCCAGCAGTTCGGACAGCTCCTACGAGCAGTACTTC	CASSSDSSYEQYF
.	TRBD2	TRBV27	TRBJ2-7	TGTGCCAGCAGTTTATGGCCGGGACTAGCGGGATCCTACGAGCAGTACTTC	CASSLWPGLAGSYEQYF
.	TRBD1	TRBV28	TRBJ1-5	TGTGCCAGCACCCCGGCCCCGGGACAGGGGGCTGTCGGAGGCAATCAGCCCCAGCATTTT	CASTPAPGQGAVGGNQPQHF
.	.	TRBV2	TRBJ2-2	TGTGCCAGCAGTGGGTTTTCCGGGGATATCGGGGAGCTGTTTTTT	CASSGFSGDIGELFF
.	.	TRBV19	TRBJ2-1	TGTGCCAGTAGTATGGCCAGCGGCTACAATGAGCAGTTCTTC	CASSMASGYNEQFF
few	.	TRBV27	TRBJ2-1	TGTGCCAGCAGTTTTCTCGGGTACAATGAGCAGTTCTTC	CASSFLGYNEQFF
.	TRBD1	TRBV6-4	TRBJ2-2	TGTGCCAGCCGGGTCGAACCGGGACAGGGAACCGGGGAGCTGTTTTTT	CASRVEPGQGTGELFF
few	TRBD2	TRBV6-5	TRBJ2-1	TGTGCCAGCAGAGTAGCGGGGGACTACAATGAGCAGTTCTTC	CASRVAGDYNEQFF
.	TRBD1	TRBV27	TRBJ2-1	TGTGCCAGCAGTTTAAAGGGGGCTCACTCCTACAATGAGCAGTTCTTC	CASSLKGAHSYNEQFF
.	TRBD1	TRBV6-5	TRBJ2-2	TGTGCCAGCAGTTACTCCACAGGGGTAGTGGCCGGGGAGCTGTTTTTT	CASSYSTGVVAGELFF
.	TRBD2	TRBV29-1	TRBJ2-1	TGCAGCGTCGGGACTAGCGGGAAATACCGGTTCTTC	CSVGTSGKYRFF
.	.	TRBV11-2	TRBJ2-7	TGTGCCAGCAGCCCCCGGTCGGCCTACGAGCAGTACTTC	CASSPRSAYEQYF
.	.	TRBV12-5	TRBJ1-1	TGTGCTGGCCGGGACACGAACACTGAAGCTTTCTTT	CAGRDTNTEAFF
once	.	TRBV18	TRBJ2-3	TGTGCCAGCTCACGGACTGAGACAGGCAACACAGATACGCAGTATTTT	CASSRTETGNTDTQYF
.	TRBD2	TRBV11-3	TRBJ2-7	TGTGCCAGCAGCTTAAGTACTAGCGGGAGGGCCCACTACGAGCAGTACTTC	CASSLSTSGRAHYEQYF